Given below is one TCR beta chain in context. The data were obtained in a study of control samples from healthy donors and cancer patients. Sequencing was performed with immunoSEQ multiplex PCR; in TCRdb, only in-frame clones are kept and a portion is missing. This table has 50,000 to 75,000 clones, 70% to 90% appearing once. J was trimmed by 7 bases and V by 6 bases; bases with no gene match: 7. CDR3 length equals 15 residues. Germline V gene data show CDR1 as MNHEY and CDR2 as SVGAGI. This rearrangement joins TRBV6-5 to TRBJ2-3; 13 bases map to TRBD2. The sequence came from a man in his forties in good health. Material for sequencing was blood. CDR3 DNA: TGTGCCAGCAGCCGACTAGCGGGGGGTCCGAATACGCAGTATTTT. This codes for CASSRLAGGPNTQYF.